The 16 T cell receptor beta chains given below trace back to one sample, sequenced in a study of T cell responses to AZD1222 COVID-19 vaccine. The data were produced by immunoSEQ multiplex PCR, yet TCRdb's version contains in-frame clones alone and is incomplete. The sample holds about 120,000 clones, 70% to 90% seen once. Source: peripheral blood, taken on day 0 of AZD1222 vaccination. The receptor set was obtained from an adult in good health.

The V gene is TRBV9, the J gene TRBJ2-7; D call uncertain. Germline V gene lookup returns CDR1 SGDLS and CDR2 YYNGEE. V shed 0 bases and J shed 4 bases, with 8 bases lying between them. The CDR3 runs 13 residues. The CDR3 sequence: CASSVGADYEQYF. The CDR3 DNA reads as TGTGCCAGCAGCGTAGGGGCAGATTACGAGCAGTACTTC. Variable domain in full (rest from reference TRBV9 and TRBJ2-7): DSGVTQTPKHLITATGQRVTLRCSPRSGDLSVYWYQQSLDQGLQFLIQYYNGEERAKGNILERFSAQQFPDLHSELNLSSLELGDSALYFCASSVGADYEQYFGPGTRLTVT.

The J gene is TRBJ1-1, the V gene TRBV27, with D perhaps matching TRBD1 (6 bases). From germline, CDR1 is MNHEY and CDR2 SMNVEV (reference sequence). V lost 4 bases and J lost 1, with 13 bases in between. The CDR3 length is 15 residues. The DNA for the CDR3 is TGTGCCAGCAGTTACCGGGGGGGCCCGAACACTGAAGCTTTCTTT. This sequence encodes CASSYRGGPNTEAFF.

This clone was found a few times. The chain couples TRBV7-2 to TRBJ1-2; perhaps TRBD1 as D (6 bases). The germline V gene has CDR1 SGHTA and CDR2 FQGNSA. Trimming took off 3 bases at V and 7 bases at J, with 21 bases between the two ends. The CDR3 length is 16 residues. The CDR3 loop reads CASSFLNLNGQTGYTF. The CDR3 DNA follows: TGTGCCAGCAGCTTCCTAAACCTCAACGGACAGACTGGCTACACCTTC.

This chain connects TRBV19 to TRBJ1-6, with 9 bases matching TRBD1. Germline CDR1 LNHDA, CDR2 SQIVND (reference sequence). The CDR3 has 14 amino acids. Trimming at V came to 4 bases and at J to 7 bases, leaving 2 bases not matched to a gene. CDR3 amino acids: CASSTGTGNSPLHF. The CDR3 DNA follows: TGTGCCAGTAGTACAGGGACAGGGAATTCACCCCTCCACTTT.

The genes are TRBV6-1 and TRBJ1-5; TRBD1 aligns across 7 bases. The trim removed 3 bases at V and 8 bases at J, leaving 13 bases unmatched. CDR3 length equals 16 residues. The germline V gene has CDR1 MNHNS and CDR2 SASEGT. The CDR3 DNA reads TGTGCCAGCAGTGAGGTAGGGGGACAGCGATTGAAGCCCCAGCATTTT. Translation: CASSEVGGQRLKPQHF.

The rearrangement links TRBV20-1 to TRBJ2-4; possibly TRBD2 for D (7 bases). The CDR3 is 11 residues long. Between the trimmed V and J ends, which lost 5 bases and 7 bases, there was a span of 9 bases. Germline V gives CDR1 DFQATT, CDR2 SNEGSKA (reference sequence). The CDR3, as DNA: TGCAGTGCTGGGGGGGCGAACATTCAGTACTTC. This gives the protein CSAGGANIQYF.

V usage is TRBV6-4 and J usage is TRBJ2-1; the match to TRBD1 covers 11 bases. V was clipped by 1 base and J by 5 bases; unmatched bases: 4. Germline CDR1 is MRHNA and CDR2 is SNTAGT. This CDR3 region has 16 residues. CDR3 nucleotide sequence: TGTGCCAGCAGTGACTTACCGGGACAGGGGGACAATGAGCAGTTCTTC. Residues: CASSDLPGQGDNEQFF.

The chain couples TRBV5-5 to TRBJ1-1; D remains ambiguous. V gave up 3 bases and J gave up 6 bases, with 15 bases separating them. The CDR3 loop spans 14 amino acids. Looked up from germline, CDR1 is SGHKS and CDR2 is YYEKEE (reference sequence). The CDR3 here is CASSSYRFDSEAFF. The CDR3, as DNA: TGTGCCAGCAGCTCCTATAGGTTTGACTCTGAAGCTTTCTTT.

CDR3 sequence reads: CASSPSGEESYNSPLHF. The CDR3 DNA follows: TGTGCCAGCTCACCGTCGGGAGAAGAAAGCTATAATTCACCCCTCCACTTT. This sequence joins TRBV18 and TRBJ1-6; D is unresolved. Germline V lookup: CDR1 KGHSH, CDR2 LQKENI. Trimming removed 3 bases at V and 3 bases at J, with 15 bases between. The CDR3 covers 17 residues.

This clone occurred a few times. This chain joins TRBV18 and TRBJ2-7; D unclear. Germline CDR1 reads KGHSH; CDR2 reads LQKENI. The CDR3 has 11 amino acids. V dropped 1 base and J dropped 5 bases, with 3 bases sitting between them. The DNA of the CDR3 is TGTGCCAGCTCACCACATGACGAGCAGTACTTC. Translated, it gives CASSPHDEQYF.

The chain carries TRBV12-3 or TRBV12-4 and TRBJ2-5, with unresolved D. The V end was cut by 7 bases, the J end by 1 base, with 10 bases between. This CDR3 has 13 amino acids. For the CDR3, the DNA is TGTGCCAGCACCCCGGCCTCCCAAGAGACCCAGTACTTC. It yields the protein CASTPASQETQYF.

This chain joins TRBV7-7 and TRBJ1-2, with D tentatively TRBD1 (6 bases). The CDR3 has 15 residues. The germline V gene encodes CDR1 SSHAT and CDR2 FNYEAQ (reference sequence). V was shortened by 4 bases and J by 4 bases, with 16 bases between the two germline ends. This chain's CDR3 is CASSWRYRDAYGYTF. The CDR3 DNA follows: TGTGCCAGCAGCTGGAGGTACAGGGACGCCTATGGCTACACCTTC.

The chain employs TRBV12-3 or TRBV12-4 and TRBJ1-2, with D perhaps TRBD1 (5 bases). The CDR3 spans 13 residues. The germline V and J ends were trimmed by 3 bases and 4 bases, with 9 bases remaining between them. The CDR3 sequence: CASSFGGAYGYTF. As DNA, the CDR3 is TGTGCCAGCAGTTTCGGAGGGGCCTATGGCTACACCTTC.

This chain connects TRBV7-9 to TRBJ2-5; D might be TRBD1 or TRBD2, each matching 6 bases. The V and J ends lost 7 bases and 4 bases respectively, with 16 bases between them. CDR1 is SEHNR, CDR2 FQNEAQ, per germline (reference sequence). The CDR3 runs to 14 residues. The CDR3 spells CASNQWGAGETQYF. The CDR3 DNA follows: TGTGCCAGCAATCAATGGGGGGCCGGAGAGACCCAGTACTTC. Supplemented by reference TRBV7-9 and TRBJ2-5, the full variable domain reads DTGVSQNPRHKITKRGQNVTFRCDPISEHNRLYWYRQTLGQGPEFLTYFQNEAQLEKSRLLSDRFSAERPKGSFSTLEIQRTEQGDSAMYLCASNQWGAGETQYFGPGTRLLVL.

This clone was counted a single time. J is TRBJ1-5 and V is TRBV3-1 (or the pseudogene TRBV3-2); D ambiguous. Germline V gene data show CDR1 as LGHDT and CDR2 as YNNKEL (reference sequence). The CDR3 covers 14 residues. Trimming shortened V by 0 bases and J by 2 bases, and 5 bases separated the two germline ends. CDR3 nucleotide sequence: TGTGCCAGCAGCCAAGATGATTGCAATCAGCCCCAGCATTTT. Protein: CASSQDDCNQPQHF.

The V and J genes are TRBV11-2 and TRBJ1-1, with a tentative D call TRBD1 (5 bases). V lost 5 bases and J lost 0, with 10 bases in between. CDR1 and CDR2 (germline): SGHAT, FQNNGV. The CDR3 spans 14 residues. In nucleotides, the CDR3 is TGTGCCAGCAGCCAGGGACCTGTGAACACTGAAGCTTTCTTT. This gives the protein CASSQGPVNTEAFF. Supplemented by reference TRBV11-2 and TRBJ1-1, the full variable domain reads EAGVAQSPRYKIIEKRQSVAFWCNPISGHATLYWYQQILGQGPKLLIQFQNNGVVDDSQLPKDRFSAERLKGVDSTLKIQPAKLEDSAVYLCASSQGPVNTEAFFGQGTRLTVV.